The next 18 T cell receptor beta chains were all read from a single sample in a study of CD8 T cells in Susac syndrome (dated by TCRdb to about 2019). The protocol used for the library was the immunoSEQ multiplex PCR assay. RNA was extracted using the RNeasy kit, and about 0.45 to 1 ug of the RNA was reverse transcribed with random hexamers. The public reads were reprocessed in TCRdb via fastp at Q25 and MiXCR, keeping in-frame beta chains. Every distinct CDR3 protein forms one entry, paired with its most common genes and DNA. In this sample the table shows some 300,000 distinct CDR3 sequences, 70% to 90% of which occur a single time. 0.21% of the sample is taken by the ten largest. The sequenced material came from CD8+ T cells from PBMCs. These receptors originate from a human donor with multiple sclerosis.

CDR3 residues: CASSLGPSAGWEAFF. The CDR3 DNA reads TGTGCCAGCAGCTTAGGCCCCTCGGCAGGTTGGGAAGCTTTCTTT. The chain carries TRBV11-2 and TRBJ1-1; D gene ambiguous. V lost 1 base and J 8 bases, leaving 17 bases between the germline ends. This CDR3 region has 15 residues. The germline gives CDR1 SGHAT, CDR2 FQNNGV.

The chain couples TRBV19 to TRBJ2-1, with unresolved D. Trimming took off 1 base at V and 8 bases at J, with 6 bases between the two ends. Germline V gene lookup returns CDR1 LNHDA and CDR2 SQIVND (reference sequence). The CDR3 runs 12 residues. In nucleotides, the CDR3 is TGTGCCAGTAGTATAGCAAATGATGAGCAGTTCTTC. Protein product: CASSIANDEQFF.

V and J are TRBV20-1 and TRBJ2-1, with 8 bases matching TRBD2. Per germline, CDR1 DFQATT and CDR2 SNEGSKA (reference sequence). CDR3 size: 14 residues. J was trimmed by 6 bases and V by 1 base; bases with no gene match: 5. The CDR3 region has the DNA TGCAGTGCTAGAGGGGTAGCGGGATTCAATGAGCAGTTCTTC. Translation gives CSARGVAGFNEQFF.

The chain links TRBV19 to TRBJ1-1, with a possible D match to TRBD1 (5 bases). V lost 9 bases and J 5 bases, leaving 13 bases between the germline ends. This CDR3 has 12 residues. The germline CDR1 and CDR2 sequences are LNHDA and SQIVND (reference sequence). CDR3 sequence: CASALGGTEAFF. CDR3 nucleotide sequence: TGTGCCAGCGCCCTTGGGGGGACTGAAGCTTTCTTT.

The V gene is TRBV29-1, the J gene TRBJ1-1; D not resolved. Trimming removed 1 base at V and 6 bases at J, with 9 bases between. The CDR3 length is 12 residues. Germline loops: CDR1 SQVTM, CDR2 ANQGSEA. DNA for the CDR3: TGCAGCGTTGAAGGAGGGTACTCTGAAGCTTTCTTT. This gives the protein CSVEGGYSEAFF.

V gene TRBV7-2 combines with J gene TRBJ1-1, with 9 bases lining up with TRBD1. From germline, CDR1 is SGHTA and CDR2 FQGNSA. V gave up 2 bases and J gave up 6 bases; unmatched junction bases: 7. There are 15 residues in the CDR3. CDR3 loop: CASSLIQGAAAEAFF. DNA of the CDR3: TGTGCCAGCAGCTTAATACAGGGGGCGGCGGCTGAAGCTTTCTTT. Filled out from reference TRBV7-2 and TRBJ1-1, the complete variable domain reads GAGVSQSPSNKVTEKGKDVELRCDPISGHTALYWYRQSLGQGLEFLIYFQGNSAPDKSGLPSDRFSAERTGGSVSTLTIQRTQQEDSAVYLCASSLIQGAAAEAFFGQGTRLTVV.

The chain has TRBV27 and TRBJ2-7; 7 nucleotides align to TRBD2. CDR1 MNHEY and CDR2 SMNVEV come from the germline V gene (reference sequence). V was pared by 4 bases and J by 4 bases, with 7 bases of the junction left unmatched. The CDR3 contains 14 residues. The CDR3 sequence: CASSSGLVIYEQYF. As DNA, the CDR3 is TGTGCCAGCAGTTCCGGACTAGTAATTTACGAGCAGTACTTC.

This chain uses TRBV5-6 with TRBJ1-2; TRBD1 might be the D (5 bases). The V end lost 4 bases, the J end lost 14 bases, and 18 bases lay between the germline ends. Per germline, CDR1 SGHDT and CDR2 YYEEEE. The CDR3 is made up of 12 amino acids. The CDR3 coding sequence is TGTGCCAGCAGCCAGCTAAATGAGGGGAGGACCTTC. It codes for CASSQLNEGRTF.

The CDR3 bases are TGTGCCAGCAGCTTGGGGACAGCTGTCTATGGCTACACCTTC. It encodes CASSLGTAVYGYTF. The chain combines TRBV5-6 with TRBJ1-2, with D possibly being TRBD1 (6 bases). Trimming removed 0 bases at V and 4 bases at J, with 10 bases between. The CDR3 totals 14 residues. The germline gives CDR1 SGHDT, CDR2 YYEEEE.

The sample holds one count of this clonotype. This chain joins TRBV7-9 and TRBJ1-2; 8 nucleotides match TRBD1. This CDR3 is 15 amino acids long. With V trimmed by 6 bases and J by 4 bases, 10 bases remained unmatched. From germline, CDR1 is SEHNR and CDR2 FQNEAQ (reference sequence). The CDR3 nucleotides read TGTGCCAGCAGGTCTGGACAGGGTTCCCTCTATGGCTACACCTTC. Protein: CASRSGQGSLYGYTF.

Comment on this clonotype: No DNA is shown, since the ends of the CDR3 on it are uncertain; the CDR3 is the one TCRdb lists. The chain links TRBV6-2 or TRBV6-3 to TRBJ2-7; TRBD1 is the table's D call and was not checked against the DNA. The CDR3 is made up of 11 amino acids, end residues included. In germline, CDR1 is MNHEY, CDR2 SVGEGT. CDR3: CASILGAEQYF.

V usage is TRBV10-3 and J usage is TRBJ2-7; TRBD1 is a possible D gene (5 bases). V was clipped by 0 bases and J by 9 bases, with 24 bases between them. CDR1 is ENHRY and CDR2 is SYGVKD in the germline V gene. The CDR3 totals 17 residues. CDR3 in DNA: TGTGCCATCAGTGAGTCCCCAGACAGCGTCCTACCGCTCGGGCAGTACTTC. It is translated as CAISESPDSVLPLGQYF.

This CDR3 reads CASSQTVAYEQYF. The CDR3 DNA reads as TGTGCCAGCAGCCAGACAGTGGCCTACGAGCAGTACTTC. This chain uses TRBV7-9 with TRBJ2-7, with D perhaps matching TRBD1 (5 bases). The germline gives CDR1 SEHNR, CDR2 FQNEAQ (reference sequence). There are 13 residues in the CDR3. V lost 5 bases and J lost 2, with 10 bases in between. The full variable domain, with the rest looked up from reference TRBV7-9 and TRBJ2-7, is DTGVSQNPRHKITKRGQNVTFRCDPISEHNRLYWYRQTLGQGPEFLTYFQNEAQLEKSRLLSDRFSAERPKGSFSTLEIQRTEQGDSAMYLCASSQTVAYEQYFGPGTRLTVT.

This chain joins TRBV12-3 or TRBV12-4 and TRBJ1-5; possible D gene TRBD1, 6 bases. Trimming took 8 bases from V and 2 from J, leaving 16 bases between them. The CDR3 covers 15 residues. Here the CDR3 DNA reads TGTGCCAGCCCTCAGGGGCCCCAGGGCAATCAGCCCCAGCATTTT. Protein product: CASPQGPQGNQPQHF.

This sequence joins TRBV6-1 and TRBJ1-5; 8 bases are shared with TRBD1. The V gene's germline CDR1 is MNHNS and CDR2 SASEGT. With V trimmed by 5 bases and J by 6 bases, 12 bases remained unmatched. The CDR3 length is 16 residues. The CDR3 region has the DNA TGTGCCAGCAGTCGCGACAGGGGTAGGCGTAGTCAGCCCCAGCATTTT. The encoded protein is CASSRDRGRRSQPQHF.

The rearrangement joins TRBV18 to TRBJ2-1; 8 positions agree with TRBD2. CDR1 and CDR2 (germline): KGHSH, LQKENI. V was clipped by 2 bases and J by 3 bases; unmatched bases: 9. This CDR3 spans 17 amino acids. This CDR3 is CASSPWPSGGHYNEQFF. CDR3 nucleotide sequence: TGTGCCAGCTCACCATGGCCCTCGGGAGGGCACTACAATGAGCAGTTCTTC.

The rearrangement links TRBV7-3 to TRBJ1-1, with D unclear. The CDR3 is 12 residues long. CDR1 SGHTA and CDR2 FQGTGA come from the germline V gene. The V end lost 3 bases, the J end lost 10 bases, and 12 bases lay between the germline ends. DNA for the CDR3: TGTGCCAGCAGCTTGGCGGGCTCTGGAGCTTTCTTT. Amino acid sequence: CASSLAGSGAFF.

The CDR3 DNA follows: TGTGCCAGCAAGGGTGAGACGAACACCGGGGAGCTGTTTTTT. It yields the protein CASKGETNTGELFF. The chain links TRBV12-3 or TRBV12-4 to TRBJ2-2; unclear D gene. Trimming stripped 7 bases from V and 0 bases from J, with 9 bases between. This CDR3 is 14 amino acids long.